Listed here are 17 T cell receptor beta chains from one sample, sequenced in a study of T cell responses to AZD1222 COVID-19 vaccine. Only in-frame clones appear in the TCRdb table, and some are missing; sequencing was by immunoSEQ multiplex PCR. The sample includes roughly 110,000 clones, roughly 90% seen only once; the top ten take roughly 4.3%. Sequencing was performed on peripheral blood, taken on day 0 of AZD1222 vaccination. Source of these receptors: an adult in good health.

V and J are TRBV2 and TRBJ2-7; 15 bases align to TRBD2. Germline values: CDR1 SNHLY, CDR2 FYNNEI. V gave up 5 bases and J gave up 9 bases; unmatched junction bases: 11. The CDR3 has 16 residues. This chain's CDR3 is CASSPGLAGGSTRQYF. For the CDR3, the DNA is TGTGCCAGCAGTCCGGGACTAGCGGGGGGATCTACGCGGCAGTACTTC.

The chain joins TRBV5-1 to TRBJ1-2, with a tentative D call TRBD1 (5 bases). This CDR3 contains 15 residues. Germline V gene data show CDR1 as SGHRS and CDR2 as YFSETQ. Deletions cut 3 bases from V and 4 bases from J, with 16 bases between. CDR3 residues: CASSSSGPPVYGYTF. CDR3 DNA sequence: TGCGCCAGCAGCTCTTCAGGGCCTCCCGTCTATGGCTACACCTTC.

V gene TRBV9 combines with J gene TRBJ2-5, with D perhaps matching TRBD2 (6 bases). The V gene lost 0 bases and the J gene lost 3 bases, with 12 bases spanning the gap. CDR3 length: 15 residues. Germline-derived CDR1 and CDR2 are SGDLS and YYNGEE. The chain's CDR3 is CASSVVGSSKETQYF. The DNA of the CDR3 is TGTGCCAGCAGCGTAGTCGGGAGTAGTAAAGAGACCCAGTACTTC.

This chain links TRBV30 with TRBJ2-5; 8 nucleotides line up with TRBD2. V gave up 2 bases and J gave up 5 bases; unmatched junction bases: 10. This CDR3 has 15 amino acids. Germline CDR1 is GTSNPN and CDR2 is SVGIG (reference sequence). As DNA, the CDR3 is TGTGCCTGGAGTCTTGCTAGCGGGTGGGGTGAGACCCAGTACTTC. It encodes CAWSLASGWGETQYF.

The J gene is TRBJ1-2, the V gene TRBV27; D remains unclear. V lost 5 bases to trimming and J lost 5 bases, with 12 bases between them. Germline V gene data show CDR1 as MNHEY and CDR2 as SMNVEV (reference sequence). The CDR3 runs to 13 residues. The CDR3 loop is CASSPQVRYGYTF. DNA of the CDR3: TGTGCCAGCAGTCCCCAGGTTCGGTATGGCTACACCTTC.

J is TRBJ1-1 and V is TRBV7-9; possible D gene TRBD1, 5 bases. The V end was cut by 3 bases, the J end by 1 base, with 9 bases between. The V gene's germline CDR1 is SEHNR and CDR2 FQNEAQ (reference sequence). The CDR3 is made up of 14 amino acids. The CDR3 DNA reads as TGTGCCAGCAGCTTCGCAGGGTCGAACACTGAAGCTTTCTTT. It yields the protein CASSFAGSNTEAFF.

The rearrangement joins TRBV9 to TRBJ2-2; 9 bases align to TRBD1. The germline V gene has CDR1 SGDLS and CDR2 YYNGEE. The CDR3 sequence is 16 residues long. The V segment lost 0 bases and the J segment 5 bases; nucleotides outside the gene matches: 5. The CDR3 protein is CASSVATGTGTGELFF. The CDR3 DNA is TGTGCCAGCAGCGTAGCTACTGGGACAGGGACCGGGGAGCTGTTTTTT.

The chain combines TRBV27 with TRBJ1-2; D remains unclear. V was shortened by 7 bases and J by 8 bases, with 17 bases between the two germline ends. This CDR3 comprises 13 residues. Germline lookup yields CDR1 MNHEY and CDR2 SMNVEV (reference sequence). The DNA of the CDR3 is TGTGCCAGCACGCGTCTCGGGGTCGAAGGCTACACCTTC. This sequence encodes CASTRLGVEGYTF.

The chain has TRBV18 and TRBJ1-2; 7 bases are shared with TRBD1. With V trimmed by 2 bases and J by 6 bases, 9 bases remained unmatched. The CDR3 is 15 amino acids. Germline values: CDR1 KGHSH, CDR2 LQKENI. CDR3 bases: TGTGCCAGCTCACCAAGGACAGGAGACAAGGATGGCTACACCTTC. Protein product: CASSPRTGDKDGYTF.

This chain uses TRBV7-2 with TRBJ2-3; 10 nucleotides match TRBD2. V lost 0 bases and J lost 1; bases outside the gene matches: 7. The germline V gene encodes CDR1 SGHTA and CDR2 FQGNSA. CDR3 length equals 18 residues. The CDR3 nucleotides read TGTGCCAGCAGCTTAGCCCTGATAGCGGGAGGACGCACAGATACGCAGTATTTT. Amino acids: CASSLALIAGGRTDTQYF.

This chain's CDR3 is CASRSYSGGLNEQFF. CDR3 DNA sequence: TGTGCCAGCAGATCGTACTCCGGAGGTTTGAACGAGCAGTTCTTC. The rearrangement joins TRBV6-5 to TRBJ2-1, with TRBD2 as a possible D gene (5 bases). The CDR3 has 15 residues. CDR1 MNHEY and CDR2 SVGAGI come from the germline V gene. Trimming removed 6 bases from V and 10 bases from J, with 22 bases in between.

V and J are TRBV5-1 and TRBJ2-5; 7 bases line up with TRBD1. Germline CDR1 reads SGHRS; CDR2 reads YFSETQ. The CDR3 is made up of 15 amino acids. With 0 bases clipped from V and 8 bases from J, the junction kept 10 bases outside the gene matches. The CDR3 here is CASSLATGVIVTQYF. The CDR3 coding sequence is TGCGCCAGCAGCTTGGCCACAGGGGTGATAGTAACCCAGTACTTC.

This CDR3 reads CASSLQGAKEAFF. In nucleotides, the CDR3 is TGTGCCAGCAGCTTGCAGGGGGCGAAGGAAGCTTTCTTT. The chain joins TRBV5-4 to TRBJ1-1; 8 nucleotides align to TRBD1. CDR1 and CDR2 from the germline V gene are SGHNT and YYREEE (reference sequence). The CDR3 is 13 amino acids. V gave up 1 base and J gave up 8 bases; unmatched junction bases: 4. Full variable domain (outside the CDR3, taken from reference TRBV5-4 and TRBJ1-1): ETGVTQSPTHLIKTRGQQVTLRCSSQSGHNTVSWYQQALGQGPQFIFQYYREEENGRGNFPPRFSGLQFPNYSSELNVNALELDDSALYLCASSLQGAKEAFFGQGTRLTVV.

This clone was observed a handful of times. The chain couples TRBV5-4 to TRBJ1-2, with D perhaps TRBD1 (5 bases). The germline gives CDR1 SGHNT, CDR2 YYREEE (reference sequence). The germline V and J ends were trimmed by 0 bases and 0 bases, with 15 bases remaining between them. CDR3 length: 17 amino acids. CDR3 in DNA: TGTGCCAGCAGCTTGGGACTTAGGGGCCCTACTAACTATGGCTACACCTTC. Its translation is CASSLGLRGPTNYGYTF.

The chain joins TRBV7-9 to TRBJ2-3, with D possibly TRBD2 on 5 matching bases. The length of the CDR3 is 15 residues. Trimming pared 2 bases from V and 0 bases from J, leaving 9 bases between. The V gene's germline CDR1 is SEHNR and CDR2 FQNEAQ (reference sequence). In DNA form, the CDR3 reads TGTGCCAGCAGCTTAATTCTAGCCAGCACAGATACGCAGTATTTT. This gives the protein CASSLILASTDTQYF.

The chain recombines TRBV19 with TRBJ1-1; 8 bases agree with TRBD1. Trimming cost V 6 bases and J 4 bases; bases outside gene matches: 10. Germline V gene data show CDR1 as LNHDA and CDR2 as SQIVND (reference sequence). The CDR3 totals 15 residues. The CDR3 sequence is CASSIGQGGGTEAFF. CDR3 coding DNA: TGTGCCAGTAGCATTGGACAGGGTGGCGGCACTGAAGCTTTCTTT.

The J gene is TRBJ1-5, the V gene TRBV7-9, with D perhaps matching TRBD1 (5 bases). CDR3 length equals 15 residues. The V and J ends lost 5 bases and 4 bases respectively, with 15 bases between them. CDR1 and CDR2 from the germline V gene are SEHNR and FQNEAQ (reference sequence). The CDR3 DNA reads as TGTGCCAGCAGCCCGGGGGTGTCTAATAATCAGCCCCAGCATTTT. It translates to CASSPGVSNNQPQHF.